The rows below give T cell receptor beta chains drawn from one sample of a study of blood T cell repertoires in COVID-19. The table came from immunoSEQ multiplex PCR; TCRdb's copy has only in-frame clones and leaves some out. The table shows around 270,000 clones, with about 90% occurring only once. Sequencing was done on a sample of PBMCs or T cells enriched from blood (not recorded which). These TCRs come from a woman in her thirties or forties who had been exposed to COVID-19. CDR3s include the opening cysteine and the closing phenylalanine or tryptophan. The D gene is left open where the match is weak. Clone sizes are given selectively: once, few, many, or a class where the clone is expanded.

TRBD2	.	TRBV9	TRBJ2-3	TGTGCCAGCAGCTCTAGCGGTGTTGGCACAGATACGCAGTATTTT	CASSSSGVGTDTQYF
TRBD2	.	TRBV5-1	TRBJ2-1	TGCGCCAGCAGCTTGGAGACTAGCGGGGTCAATGAGCAGTTCTTC	CASSLETSGVNEQFF
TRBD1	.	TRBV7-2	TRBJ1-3	TGTGCCAGCAGCCAGACGGGACAGGGAGGAAACACCATATATTTT	CASSQTGQGGNTIYF
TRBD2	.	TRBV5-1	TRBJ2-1	TGTGCCAGCAGCCTTGGGGGGGCCGGACTAGCGGGAGTCAATGAGCAGTTCTTC	CASSLGGAGLAGVNEQFF
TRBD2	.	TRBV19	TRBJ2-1	TGTGCCAGTAGTCCCACGGCTAGCGGTAAACCTTTTTCCTACAATGAGCAGTTCTTC	CASSPTASGKPFSYNEQFF
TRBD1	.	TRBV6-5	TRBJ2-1	TGTGCCAGCCGTAAGGGACAGTCTTACAATGAGCAGTTCTTC	CASRKGQSYNEQFF
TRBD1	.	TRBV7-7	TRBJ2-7	TGTGCCAGCAGCTTAGAGACAGGGGGTTCCTACGAGCAGTACTTC	CASSLETGGSYEQYF
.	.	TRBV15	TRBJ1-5	TGTGCCACCAGCAGAGATATTCAGGGGAATCAGCCCCAGCATTTT	CATSRDIQGNQPQHF
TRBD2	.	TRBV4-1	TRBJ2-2	TGCGCCAGCAATCAACTAGCGGGGGGGCCGAAGGGCGGGGAGCTGTTTTTT	CASNQLAGGPKGGELFF
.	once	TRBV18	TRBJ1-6	TGTGCCAGCTCACCCGGGACTAGTGGATCACCCCTCCACTTT	CASSPGTSGSPLHF
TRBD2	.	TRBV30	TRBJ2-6	TGTGCCTGGAGCGACCCGGGGGGTTCCTCTGGGGCCAACGTCCTGACTTTC	CAWSDPGGSSGANVLTF
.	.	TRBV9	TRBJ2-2	TGTGCCAGCAGCGAGGGGGGACAGTACACCGGGGAGCTGTTTTTT	CASSEGGQYTGELFF
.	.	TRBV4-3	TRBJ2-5	TGCGCCAGCAGCCAAGAATCCAGGGCGGCAGAGACCCAGTACTTC	CASSQESRAAETQYF
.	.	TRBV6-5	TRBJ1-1	TGTGCCAGCTTCGAGGCCCTCAACACTGAAGCTTTCTTT	CASFEALNTEAFF
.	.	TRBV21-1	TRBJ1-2	TGTGCCAGCAACGAAGGGAGAGAGGGCCTCTATGGCTACACCTTC	CASNEGREGLYGYTF
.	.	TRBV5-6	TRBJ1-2	TGTGCCAGCAGGGGGCTTGGCTACTATGGCTACACCTTC	CASRGLGYYGYTF
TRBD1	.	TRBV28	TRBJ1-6	TGTGTGTGCCTTACAGGGGGCGAAAATTTTGATTCACCCCTCCACTTT	CVCLTGGENFDSPLHF
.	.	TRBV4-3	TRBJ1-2	TGCGCCAGCAGCCAAGGGAACGGGTTTGGCTACACCTTC	CASSQGNGFGYTF
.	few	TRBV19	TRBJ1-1	TGTGCCAGTAGTGCCCGACTCGCCAACACTGAAGCTTTCTTT	CASSARLANTEAFF
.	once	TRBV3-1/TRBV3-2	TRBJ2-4	TGTGCCAGCAGCAAGGACAGCACTCTAGCCAAAAACATTCAGTACTTC	CASSKDSTLAKNIQYF
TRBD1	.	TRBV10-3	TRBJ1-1	TGTGCCTCTGGGGCAGGGGGTACGAACACTGAAGCTTTCTTT	CASGAGGTNTEAFF
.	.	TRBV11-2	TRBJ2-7	TGTGCCAGCGCACACTACGAGCAGTACTTC	CASAHYEQYF
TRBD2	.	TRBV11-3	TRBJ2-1	TGTGCCAGCAGCTCGCGGGGACTAGCGGGAGTTGAGCAGTTCTTC	CASSSRGLAGVEQFF
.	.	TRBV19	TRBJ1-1	TGTGCCAGTAGTATAGAAGTCCAGGCTTTCTTT	CASSIEVQAFF
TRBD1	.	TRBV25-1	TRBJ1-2	TGTGCCAGCAGTGATCCTCGAACAGGGGGCAGATGGGGCTACACCTTC	CASSDPRTGGRWGYTF
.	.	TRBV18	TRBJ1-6	TGTGCCAGCTCACCTACAGGAGGGCGGTCACCCCTCCACTTT	CASSPTGGRSPLHF
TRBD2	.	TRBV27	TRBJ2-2	TGTGCCAGCAGTTTGGGACTAGCGGGAGGGCCCAAGGGCACCGGGGAGCTGTTTTTT	CASSLGLAGGPKGTGELFF
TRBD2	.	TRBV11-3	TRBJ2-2	TGTGCCAGCAGCTTAAGCGGGATGACCACCGGGGAGCTGTTTTTT	CASSLSGMTTGELFF
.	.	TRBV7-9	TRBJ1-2	TGTGCCAGCAGCTTAGCCGGGGGTTCGTATGGCTACACCTTC	CASSLAGGSYGYTF
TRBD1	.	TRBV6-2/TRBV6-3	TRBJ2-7	TGTGCCAGCAGTTACTTAGCCTCCGGGACAGGGGGTGACGAGCAGTACTTC	CASSYLASGTGGDEQYF
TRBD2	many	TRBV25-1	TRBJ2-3	TGTGCCAGCAGTGAACGAGGGACTAGTGACACCCCCACAGATACGCAGTATTTT	CASSERGTSDTPTDTQYF
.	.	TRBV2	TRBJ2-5	TGTGCCAGCTCGGTACTTCAAGAGACCCAGTACTTC	CASSVLQETQYF
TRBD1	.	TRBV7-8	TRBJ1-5	TGTGCCAGCAGCCCCCGGACAGGGGGCGGGCAGCCCCAGCATTTT	CASSPRTGGGQPQHF
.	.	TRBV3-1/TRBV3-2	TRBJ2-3	TGTGCCAGCAGCCAAGGGGGAGGCGCTAGTGAGCAGTATTTT	CASSQGGGASEQYF
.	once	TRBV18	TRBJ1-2	TGTGCCAGCTCACCATACACGGGTGACTATGGCTACACCTTC	CASSPYTGDYGYTF
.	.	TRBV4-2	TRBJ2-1	TGTGCCAGCAGCCAAGGGGGCGGGATGGGTGAGCAGTTCTTC	CASSQGGGMGEQFF
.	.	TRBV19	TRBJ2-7	TGTGCCAGTAGTGGTGGTCGGGAACCCTACGAGCAGTACTTC	CASSGGREPYEQYF
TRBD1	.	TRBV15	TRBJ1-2	TGTGCCATCGCCGGGGCCCCTACAGGGGGCGCCTCTGGCTACACCTTC	CAIAGAPTGGASGYTF
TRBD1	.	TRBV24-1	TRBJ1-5	TGTGCCACCAGTGATCCCAAACAGGGGGGAGGGAGGCCCCAGCATTTT	CATSDPKQGGGRPQHF
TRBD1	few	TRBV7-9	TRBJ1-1	TGTGCCAGCAGTTGGGGACAGTCGAACACTGAAGCTTTCTTT	CASSWGQSNTEAFF